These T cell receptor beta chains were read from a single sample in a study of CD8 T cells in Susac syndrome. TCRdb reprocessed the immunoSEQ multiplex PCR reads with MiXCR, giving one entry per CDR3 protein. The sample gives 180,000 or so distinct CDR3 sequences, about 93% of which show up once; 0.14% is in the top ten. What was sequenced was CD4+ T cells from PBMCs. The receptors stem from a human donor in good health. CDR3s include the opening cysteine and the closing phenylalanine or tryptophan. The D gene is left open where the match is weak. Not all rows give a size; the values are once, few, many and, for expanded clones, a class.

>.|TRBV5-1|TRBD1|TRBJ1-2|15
TGCGCCAGCAGCACTGGACAGGGGGCTATCTATGGCTACACCTTC
CASSTGQGAIYGYTF
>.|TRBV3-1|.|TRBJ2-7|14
TGTGCCAGCAGCCAAGAACCCCAGGGGTTCGAGCAGTACTTC
CASSQEPQGFEQYF
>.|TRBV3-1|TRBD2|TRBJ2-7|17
TGTGCCAGCAGCCCCCCCTCTAGCGGGGGGGGGTACTACGAGCAGTACTTC
CASSPPSSGGGYYEQYF
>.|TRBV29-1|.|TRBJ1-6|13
TGCAGCGCCTCGACGGGGCATGATTCACCCCTCCACTTT
CSASTGHDSPLHF
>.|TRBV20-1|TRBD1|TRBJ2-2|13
TGCAGTGCAGGGGACAGGCCCCCCGGGGAGCTGTTTTTT
CSAGDRPPGELFF
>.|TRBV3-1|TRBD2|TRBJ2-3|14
TGTGCCAGCAGCCTAGGGACTACTCACGATACGCAGTATTTT
CASSLGTTHDTQYF
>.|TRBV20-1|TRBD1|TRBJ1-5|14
TGCAGTGCTAGCCGGGACAGAGAAAATCAGCCCCAGCATTTT
CSASRDRENQPQHF
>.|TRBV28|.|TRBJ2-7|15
TGTGCCAGCAGTTTAATGTCAGCCGGGCACTACGAGCAGTACTTC
CASSLMSAGHYEQYF
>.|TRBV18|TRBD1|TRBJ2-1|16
TGTGCCAGCTCACCCCCCGGGACAGCACTCTACAATGAGCAGTTCTTC
CASSPPGTALYNEQFF
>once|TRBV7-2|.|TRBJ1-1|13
TGTGCCAGCAGCTTCCAACCCCGCGCCCGGGCTTTCTTT
CASSFQPRARAFF
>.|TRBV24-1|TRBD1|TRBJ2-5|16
TGTGCCACCAGTGATTTGGGACAGGGGCCCGAAGAGACCCAGTACTTC
CATSDLGQGPEETQYF
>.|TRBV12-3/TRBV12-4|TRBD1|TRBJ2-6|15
TGTGCCAGCAGAAGACAGGGGGCAGGGGCCAACGTCCTGACTTTC
CASRRQGAGANVLTF
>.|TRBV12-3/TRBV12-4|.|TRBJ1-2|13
TGTGCCAGCAGCTCAACAGGGAACTATGGCTACACCTTC
CASSSTGNYGYTF
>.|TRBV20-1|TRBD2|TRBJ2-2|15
TGCAGTGCTAGGCCTAGCGGGGAGGTTACCGGGGAGCTGTTTTTT
CSARPSGEVTGELFF
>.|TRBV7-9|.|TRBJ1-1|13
TGTGCCAGCAGCTTAGGAACAACCACTGAAGCTTTCTTT
CASSLGTTTEAFF
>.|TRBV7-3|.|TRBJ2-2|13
TGTGCCAGCAGCGGCGGTAGCACCGGGGAGCTGTTTTTT
CASSGGSTGELFF
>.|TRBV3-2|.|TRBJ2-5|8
TGTGCCCCCGAGACCCAGTACTTC
CAPETQYF
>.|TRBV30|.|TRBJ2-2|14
TGTGCCTGGACCCCTAACAGGTTGGGCGGGGAGCTGTTTTTT
CAWTPNRLGGELFF
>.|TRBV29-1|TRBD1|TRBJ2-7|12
TGCAGCGTTGGGGGACAGGCCTACGAGCAGTACTTC
CSVGGQAYEQYF
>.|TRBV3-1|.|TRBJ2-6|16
TGTGCCAGCAGCCAAGAACCGGGGGCCGGGGCCAACGTCCTGACTTTC
CASSQEPGAGANVLTF
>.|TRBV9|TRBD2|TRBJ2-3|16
TGTGCCAGCAGCGTGAGACTAGCGGGGGGGCCAGATACGCAGTATTTT
CASSVRLAGGPDTQYF
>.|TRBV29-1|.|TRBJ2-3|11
TGCAGCGTACGGCTGTTAGATACGCAGTATTTT
CSVRLLDTQYF
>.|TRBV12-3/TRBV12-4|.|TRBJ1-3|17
TGTGCCAGCAGTTCCTCGGGGGCTGGGAACTCTGGAAACACCATATATTTT
CASSSSGAGNSGNTIYF
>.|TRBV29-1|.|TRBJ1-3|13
TGCAGCGTCCGCCCGAGGGGGGGAAACACCATATATTTT
CSVRPRGGNTIYF
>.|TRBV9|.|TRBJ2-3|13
TGTGCCAGCAGCGTACAACGAGCAGATACGCAGTATTTT
CASSVQRADTQYF
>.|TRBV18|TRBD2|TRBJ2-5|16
TGTGCCAGCTCTCACACCCCGGGAGGAATCCAAGAGACCCAGTACTTC
CASSHTPGGIQETQYF
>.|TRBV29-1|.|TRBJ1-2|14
TGCAGCATAAGAAGAGCATTTCCCAACTATGGCTACACCTTC
CSIRRAFPNYGYTF
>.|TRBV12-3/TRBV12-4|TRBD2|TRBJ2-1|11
TGTGCCAGCGGGCAGACTAGCGGGACTTCCTTC
CASGQTSGTSF
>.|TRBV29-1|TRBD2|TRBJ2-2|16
TGCAGCGCTAGCGCACCTAGCGGTTATAACACCGGGGAGCTGTTTTTT
CSASAPSGYNTGELFF
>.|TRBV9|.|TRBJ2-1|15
TGTGCCAGCAGCGTAGGGGGCACAACTTACAATGAGCAGTTCTTC
CASSVGGTTYNEQFF
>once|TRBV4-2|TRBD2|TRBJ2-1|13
TGTGCCAGCAGCCAAGAGGGGGGGGGTGAGCAGTTCTTC
CASSQEGGGEQFF
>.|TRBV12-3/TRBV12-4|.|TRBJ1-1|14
TGTGCCAGCAGCTGGGCCTCAGGGCGGAACGAAGCTTTCTTT
CASSWASGRNEAFF
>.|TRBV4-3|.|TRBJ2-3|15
TGCGCCAGCAGCCAAGACGGGGGCCGGTCAGATACGCAGTATTTT
CASSQDGGRSDTQYF
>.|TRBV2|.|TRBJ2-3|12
TGTGCCAGCAGTGCCGCCACAGATACGCAGTATTTT
CASSAATDTQYF
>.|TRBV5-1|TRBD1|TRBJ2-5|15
TGCGCCAGCAGCTTGGCCGGGACAGAAGAAGAGACCCAGTACTTC
CASSLAGTEEETQYF
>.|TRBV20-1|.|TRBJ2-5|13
TGCAGTGTCCCGGACGGGTACCAAGAGACCCAGTACTTC
CSVPDGYQETQYF
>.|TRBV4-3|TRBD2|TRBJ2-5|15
TGCGCCAGCAGCCAAGATGCGGGGGGCTCACGGACCCAGTACTTC
CASSQDAGGSRTQYF
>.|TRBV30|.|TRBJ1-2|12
TGTGCCTGGAGTGGGATGACAGGTGGCTACACCTTC
CAWSGMTGGYTF
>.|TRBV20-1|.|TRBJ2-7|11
TGCAGTGCCCAAAGGGTCCACGAGCAGTACTTC
CSAQRVHEQYF
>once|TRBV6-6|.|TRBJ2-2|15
TGTGCCAGCAGTTACGGCAGGAGGAACACCGGGGAGCTGTTTTTT
CASSYGRRNTGELFF
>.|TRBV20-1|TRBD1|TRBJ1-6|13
TGCAGTGCTATAGGACAGGGTCGTTCACCCCTCCACTTT
CSAIGQGRSPLHF
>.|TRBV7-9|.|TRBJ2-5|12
TGTGCCAGCAGCCCTATCTCAGAGACCCAGTACTTC
CASSPISETQYF
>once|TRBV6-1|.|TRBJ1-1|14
TGTGCCAGCACCAAGCAACGGTTGAACACTGAAGCTTTCTTT
CASTKQRLNTEAFF
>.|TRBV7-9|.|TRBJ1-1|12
TGTGCCAGCAGCTTAGAGATCACGCCGGCTTTCTTT
CASSLEITPAFF
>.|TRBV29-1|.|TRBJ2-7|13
TGCAGCGTTGAGGGACTTGCTTCCTACGAGCAGTACTTC
CSVEGLASYEQYF
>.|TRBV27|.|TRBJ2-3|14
TGTGCCAGCAGTTTATCGTCTAAGCGGGATACGCAGTATTTT
CASSLSSKRDTQYF
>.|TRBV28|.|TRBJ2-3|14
TGTGCCAGCAGTGCCCCCGGGAGCACAGATACGCAGTATTTT
CASSAPGSTDTQYF
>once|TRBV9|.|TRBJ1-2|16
TGTGCCAGCAGCTCCTCAACGCGGGGGGGCGGCTATGGCTACACCTTC
CASSSSTRGGGYGYTF
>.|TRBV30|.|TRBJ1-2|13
TGTGCCTGGAAATTGCGATCCACGGTGGGCTACACCTTC
CAWKLRSTVGYTF
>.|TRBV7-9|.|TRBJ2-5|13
TGTGCCAGCAGTTACGTGAACCAAGAGACCCAGTACTTC
CASSYVNQETQYF
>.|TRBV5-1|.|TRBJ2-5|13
TGCGCCAGCAGCTTGGCGTACCAAGAGACCCAGTACTTC
CASSLAYQETQYF
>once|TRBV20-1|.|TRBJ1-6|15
TGCAGTGCCCCCCGGCAGGGTTATAACAATTCACCCCTCCACTTT
CSAPRQGYNNSPLHF
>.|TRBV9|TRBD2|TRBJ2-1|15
TGTGCCAGCAGCGCACAGGGACTAGGAGAGAATGAGCAGTTCTTC
CASSAQGLGENEQFF
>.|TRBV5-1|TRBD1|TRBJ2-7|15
TGCGCCAGCAGCTGGTCCGGGACAGGGGGTGGCGAGCAGTACTTC
CASSWSGTGGGEQYF
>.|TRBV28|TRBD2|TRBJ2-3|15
TGTGCCAGCAGCCTTAGCGGGGGTGTCCCAGATACGCAGTATTTT
CASSLSGGVPDTQYF
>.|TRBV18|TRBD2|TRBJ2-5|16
TGTGCCAGCTCGCCAACTAGCGGGGGGGCCCAAGAGACCCAGTACTTC
CASSPTSGGAQETQYF
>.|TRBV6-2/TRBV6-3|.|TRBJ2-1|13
TGTGCCAGCACATATGGGACGTGGAATGAGCAGTTCTTC
CASTYGTWNEQFF
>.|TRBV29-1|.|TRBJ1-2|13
TGCAGCGTTGAAGTCAGCAGCGGCTATGGCTACACCTTC
CSVEVSSGYGYTF
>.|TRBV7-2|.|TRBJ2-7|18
TGTGCCAGCAGCTACATCCCCGGGACTCGAGCGGTAGGGCACGAGCAGTACTTC
CASSYIPGTRAVGHEQYF
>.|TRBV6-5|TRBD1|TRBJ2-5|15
TGTGCCAGCAGTTACTCTCGGACAGGGCCACAGACCCAGTACTTC
CASSYSRTGPQTQYF